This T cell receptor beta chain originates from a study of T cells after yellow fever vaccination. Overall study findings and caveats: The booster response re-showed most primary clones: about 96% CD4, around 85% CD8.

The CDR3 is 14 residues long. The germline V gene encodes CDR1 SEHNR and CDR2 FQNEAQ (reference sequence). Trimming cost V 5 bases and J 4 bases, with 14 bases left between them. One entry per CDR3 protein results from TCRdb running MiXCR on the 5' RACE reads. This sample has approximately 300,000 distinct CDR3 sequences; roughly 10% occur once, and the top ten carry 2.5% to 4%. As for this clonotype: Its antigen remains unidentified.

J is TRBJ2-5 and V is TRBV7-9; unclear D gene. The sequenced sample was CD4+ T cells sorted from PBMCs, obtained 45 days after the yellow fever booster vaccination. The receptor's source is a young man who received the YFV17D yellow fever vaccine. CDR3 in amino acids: CASSPRTWRETQYF. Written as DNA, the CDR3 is TGTGCCAGCAGCCCGAGGACCTGGCGAGAGACCCAGTACTTC.